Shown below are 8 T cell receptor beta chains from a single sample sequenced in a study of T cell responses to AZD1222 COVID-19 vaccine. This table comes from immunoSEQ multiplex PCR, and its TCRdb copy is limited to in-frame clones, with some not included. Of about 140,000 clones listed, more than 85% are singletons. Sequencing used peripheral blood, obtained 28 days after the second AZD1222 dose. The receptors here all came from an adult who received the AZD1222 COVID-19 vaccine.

CDR3 residues: CASSGGTGDTEAFF. The CDR3 bases are TGTGCCAGCTCCGGGGGGACAGGGGACACTGAAGCTTTCTTT. The chain joins TRBV18 to TRBJ1-1, with 10 bases lining up with TRBD1. The CDR3 consists of 14 residues. Losses at the gene ends were 6 bases for V and 3 bases for J; bases not matched to a gene: 4. Germline CDR1 and CDR2: KGHSH and LQKENI. Filled out from reference TRBV18 and TRBJ1-1, the complete variable domain reads NAGVMQNPRHLVRRRGQEARLRCSPMKGHSHVYWYRQLPEEGLKFMVYLQKENIIDESGMPKERFSAEFPKEGPSILRIQQVVRGDSAAYFCASSGGTGDTEAFFGQGTRLTVV.

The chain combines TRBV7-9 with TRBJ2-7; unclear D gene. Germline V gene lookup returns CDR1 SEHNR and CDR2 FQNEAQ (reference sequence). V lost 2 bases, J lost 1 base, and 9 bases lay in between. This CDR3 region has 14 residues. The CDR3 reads CASSLSSDSYEQYF. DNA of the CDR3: TGTGCCAGCAGCTTAAGTTCAGATTCCTACGAGCAGTACTTC. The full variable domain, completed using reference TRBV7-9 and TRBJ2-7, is DTGVSQNPRHKITKRGQNVTFRCDPISEHNRLYWYRQTLGQGPEFLTYFQNEAQLEKSRLLSDRFSAERPKGSFSTLEIQRTEQGDSAMYLCASSLSSDSYEQYFGPGTRLTVT.

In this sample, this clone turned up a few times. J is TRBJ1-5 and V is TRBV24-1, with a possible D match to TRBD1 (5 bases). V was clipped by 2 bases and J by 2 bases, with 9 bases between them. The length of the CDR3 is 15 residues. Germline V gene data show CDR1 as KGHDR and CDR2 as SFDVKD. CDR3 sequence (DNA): TGTGCCACCAGTGATTCAGGGTCCGGCAATCAGCCCCAGCATTTT. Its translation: CATSDSGSGNQPQHF.

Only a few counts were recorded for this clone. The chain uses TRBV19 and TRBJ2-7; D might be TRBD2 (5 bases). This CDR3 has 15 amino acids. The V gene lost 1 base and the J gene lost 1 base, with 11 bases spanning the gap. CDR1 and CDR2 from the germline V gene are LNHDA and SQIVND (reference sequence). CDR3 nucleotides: TGTGCCAGTAGTATAGGAAGAGGGATATCCTACGAGCAGTACTTC. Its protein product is CASSIGRGISYEQYF. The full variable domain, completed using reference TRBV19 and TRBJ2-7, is DGGITQSPKYLFRKEGQNVTLSCEQNLNHDAMYWYRQDPGQGLRLIYYSQIVNDFQKGDIAEGYSVSREKKESFPLTVTSAQKNPTAFYLCASSIGRGISYEQYFGPGTRLTVT.

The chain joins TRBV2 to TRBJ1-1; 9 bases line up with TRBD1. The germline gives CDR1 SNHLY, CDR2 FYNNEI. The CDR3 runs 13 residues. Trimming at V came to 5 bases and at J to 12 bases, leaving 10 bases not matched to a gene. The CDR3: CASSNTGGAKSFF. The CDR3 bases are TGTGCCAGCAGTAACACAGGGGGCGCTAAGTCTTTCTTT.

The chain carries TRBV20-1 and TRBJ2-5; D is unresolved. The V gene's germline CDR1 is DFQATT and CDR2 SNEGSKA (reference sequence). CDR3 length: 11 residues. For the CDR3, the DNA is TGCAGCCGGACCGAACAAGAGACCCAGTACTTC. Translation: CSRTEQETQYF.

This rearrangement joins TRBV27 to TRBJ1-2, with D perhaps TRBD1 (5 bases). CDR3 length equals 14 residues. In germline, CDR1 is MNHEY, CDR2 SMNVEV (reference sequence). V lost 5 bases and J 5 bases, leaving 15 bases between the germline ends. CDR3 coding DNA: TGTGCCAGCAGTAACTCCGGGGGATGGTATGGCTACACCTTC. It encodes CASSNSGGWYGYTF.

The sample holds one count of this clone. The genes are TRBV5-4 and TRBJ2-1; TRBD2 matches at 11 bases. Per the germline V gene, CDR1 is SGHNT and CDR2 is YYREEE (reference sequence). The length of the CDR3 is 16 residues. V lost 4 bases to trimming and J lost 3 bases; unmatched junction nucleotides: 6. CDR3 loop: CASSSTGTSGYNEQFF. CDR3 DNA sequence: TGTGCCAGCAGCAGCACCGGGACTAGCGGCTACAATGAGCAGTTCTTC.